The 13 T cell receptor beta chains reported below all come from one sample, sequenced in a study of T cell responses to AZD1222 COVID-19 vaccine. Repertoires were generated with immunoSEQ multiplex PCR, while TCRdb's copy carries only in-frame clones and drops some. The table records 120,000 or so clones, around 89% of them present only once. The sequencing here drew on peripheral blood, taken on day 0 of MenACWY control vaccination. The source of these receptors is an adult in good health.

V is TRBV6-9 and J is TRBJ1-4, with D unresolved. The germline V gene has CDR1 MNHGY and CDR2 SVAAGI. The CDR3 has 14 residues. Trimming cost V 4 bases and J 8 bases, with 14 bases left between them. CDR3 amino acids: CASSSALREEKLFF. Here the CDR3 DNA reads TGTGCCAGCAGTTCGGCGCTACGGGAAGAAAAACTGTTTTTT.

Remarks on this clone: At the DNA level, this CDR3 is encoded by other sequences in the same sample as well. The chain links TRBV6-5 to TRBJ2-3; a possible D gene is TRBD2 (6 bases). Trimming pared 6 bases from V and 0 bases from J, leaving 13 bases between. The CDR3 sequence is 15 residues long. In germline, CDR1 is MNHEY, CDR2 SVGAGI. The DNA of the CDR3 is TGTGCCAGCAGCGCCGGGGGAGCTAGCACAGATACGCAGTATTTT. As protein: CASSAGGASTDTQYF.

The chain combines TRBV21-1 with TRBJ2-3; no check of the table's D call, TRBD2, against the DNA was made. TRBV21-1 is given as a pseudogene. This CDR3 is 18 amino acids long. In DNA, the CDR3 is TGTGCCAGCAGCCCTAAGCCCCGACTCGAGGCCGACGGAGATACGCAGTATTTT. Translating it yields CASSPKPRLEADGDTQYF.

The rearrangement joins TRBV27 to TRBJ2-7, with 9 positions matching TRBD1. The CDR3 extends over 16 amino acids. The germline gives CDR1 MNHEY, CDR2 SMNVEV (reference sequence). Trimming removed 3 bases from V and 7 bases from J; junction bases left unmatched: 13. CDR3 nucleotides: TGTGCCAGCAGTTTCTCTAAGTCACAGGGGGCGGGTGAGCAGTACTTC. This codes for CASSFSKSQGAGEQYF.

The CDR3 reads CASSSSRDSPLHF. CDR3 DNA: TGTGCCAGCAGCTCGTCCAGGGATTCACCCCTCCACTTT. The chain carries TRBV5-6 and TRBJ1-6; D is possibly TRBD1 (5 bases). The germline V gene has CDR1 SGHDT and CDR2 YYEEEE. CDR3 length equals 13 residues. V lost 3 bases, J lost 8 bases, and 9 bases lay in between.

The rearrangement links TRBV27 to TRBJ1-2, with 9 positions matching TRBD1. The CDR3 spans 16 residues. V was pared by 6 bases and J by 6 bases, with 14 bases of the junction left unmatched. CDR1 is MNHEY and CDR2 is SMNVEV in the germline V gene (reference sequence). This CDR3 reads CASSSMGTGLEDGYTF. CDR3 DNA: TGTGCCAGCAGCTCTATGGGGACAGGGTTGGAGGATGGCTACACCTTC.

The chain couples TRBV7-2 to TRBJ1-1; TRBD1 aligns across 7 bases. The CDR3 loop spans 15 amino acids. Trimming cost V 5 bases and J 0 bases; bases outside gene matches: 6. Germline V gene sequence: CDR1 SGHTA, CDR2 FQGNSA. CDR3 coding DNA: TGTGCCAGCAGCGAAACAGGGGTAATGAACACTGAAGCTTTCTTT. It codes for CASSETGVMNTEAFF.

The chain links TRBV7-9 to TRBJ2-3, with TRBD2 identical over 10 bases. Germline V gene sequence: CDR1 SEHNR, CDR2 FQNEAQ (reference sequence). Germline trimming cut 5 bases from V and 3 bases from J; bases unmatched to any gene: 8. The CDR3 loop spans 16 amino acids. CDR3 residues: CASSRDLAGATDTQYF. The CDR3 DNA reads as TGTGCCAGCAGCAGGGACCTAGCGGGAGCTACAGATACGCAGTATTTT.

This clone was seen only once. The chain is built from TRBV14 and TRBJ1-6, with D unresolved. The germline gives CDR1 SGHDN, CDR2 FVKESK. V lost 2 bases and J lost 7, with 12 bases in between. This CDR3 has 15 amino acids. The CDR3 loop reads CASSQQRGRNSPLHF. In nucleotides, the CDR3 is TGTGCCAGCAGCCAACAGCGGGGAAGGAATTCACCCCTCCACTTT.

The V and J genes are TRBV5-4 and TRBJ1-5, with 9 bases fitting TRBD1. V lost 4 bases to trimming and J lost 6 bases; unmatched junction nucleotides: 11. Germline-derived CDR1 and CDR2 are SGHNT and YYREEE (reference sequence). CDR3 size: 16 residues. CDR3 protein: CASSPTSQGAFQPQHF. The CDR3 region has the DNA TGTGCCAGCAGCCCAACCTCACAGGGGGCGTTTCAGCCCCAGCATTTT. The full variable domain, in which reference TRBV5-4 and TRBJ1-5 provide the parts outside the CDR3, is ETGVTQSPTHLIKTRGQQVTLRCSSQSGHNTVSWYQQALGQGPQFIFQYYREEENGRGNFPPRFSGLQFPNYSSELNVNALELDDSALYLCASSPTSQGAFQPQHFGDGTRLSIL.

The chain links TRBV5-1 to TRBJ1-5; D remains unclear. Between the trimmed V and J ends, which lost 4 bases and 0 bases, there was a span of 17 bases. Germline V gene sequence: CDR1 SGHRS, CDR2 YFSETQ. The CDR3 totals 17 residues. This chain's CDR3 is CASSVIRPHLSNQPQHF. As DNA, the CDR3 is TGCGCCAGCAGCGTAATCAGGCCCCACCTTAGCAATCAGCCCCAGCATTTT.

V is TRBV11-2 and J is TRBJ2-2, with D perhaps TRBD1 (6 bases). The CDR3 covers 14 residues. The V gene lost 8 bases and the J gene lost 7 bases, with 17 bases spanning the gap. Germline CDR1 is SGHAT and CDR2 is FQNNGV. Here the CDR3 reads CASGSHREGGELFF. As DNA, the CDR3 is TGTGCCAGCGGATCTCACAGGGAAGGCGGGGAGCTGTTTTTT.

The chain employs TRBV10-3 and TRBJ2-3; TRBD1 matches at 9 bases. This CDR3 has 15 residues. V was pared by 3 bases and J by 5 bases, with 6 bases of the junction left unmatched. The germline V gene has CDR1 ENHRY and CDR2 SYGVKD. The CDR3 is CAISDLTGGGDTQYF. In nucleotides, the CDR3 is TGTGCCATCAGTGACCTGACAGGGGGGGGAGATACGCAGTATTTT.